This T cell receptor (beta chain) comes out of a study of blood T cell repertoires in COVID-19. Overall study: Material from acute and convalescent COVID-19 was sourced from the United States, Italy and Spain.

Clones were read by immunoSEQ multiplex PCR, and TCRdb kept only the in-frame ones, dropping some. In the table there are fewer than 200,000 clones, about four fifths of which are singletons. V shed 4 bases, J shed 6 bases, and the junction held 11 bases outside the gene matches. The CDR3 sequence is 15 residues long. CDR1 and CDR2 (germline): KGHSH, LQKENI. J is TRBJ2-7 and V is TRBV18; 8 bases fit TRBD1. Material for sequencing was peripheral blood. This TCR was recovered from a man aged 40-50 years who had recovered from COVID-19. The CDR3 loop is CASSLHSRGLGEQYF. The CDR3 nucleotides are TGTGCCAGCTCACTTCATTCCAGGGGGCTGGGCGAGCAGTACTTC.